The rows below give T cell receptor beta chains drawn from one sample of a study of T-cell memory formation after mild COVID-19. In TCRdb, the 5' RACE reads were re-called with MiXCR into one record per CDR3 protein. The table lists 350,000 to 500,000 distinct CDR3 sequences, 20% to 25% of them singletons. The sequencing sample was made of PBMCs or a T cell subset sorted from them (not recorded which). All receptors come from an adult woman who had mild COVID-19 (a few samples of this study predate the infection). Cell type and time point are not known. Both conserved end residues are part of each CDR3. Each record gives: J gene, D gene, V gene, clone size, CDR3 DNA, CDR3 protein. D genes are given only for firm matches. The listing skips clone size in some rows; elsewhere it reads once, few, many or a size class.

j_call: TRBJ2-1; d_call: TRBD1; v_call: TRBV7-9; clone_size: .; cdr3_nt: TGTGCCAGCAGCTCCGGGACAGGGCGAGTTAGCGGTCGTAATGAGCAGTTCTTC; cdr3_aa: CASSSGTGRVSGRNEQFF
j_call: TRBJ2-2; d_call: TRBD2; v_call: TRBV29-1; clone_size: .; cdr3_nt: TGCAGCGTTCTTGTAGCGGGAGCCGGGGAGCTGTTTTTT; cdr3_aa: CSVLVAGAGELFF
j_call: TRBJ2-2; d_call: .; v_call: TRBV24-1; clone_size: .; cdr3_nt: TGTGCCACCAGTGAAGGTTTGCAAGGGAAGCACACCGGGGAGCTGTTTTTT; cdr3_aa: CATSEGLQGKHTGELFF
j_call: TRBJ1-2; d_call: .; v_call: TRBV12-3/TRBV12-4; clone_size: few; cdr3_nt: TGTGCCAGCAGCCTCCGGGACAACCCGAACTATGGCTACACCTTC; cdr3_aa: CASSLRDNPNYGYTF
j_call: TRBJ2-7; d_call: TRBD2; v_call: TRBV7-6; clone_size: few; cdr3_nt: TGTGCCAGCAGCTTCACCGGGACTAGCGGTACCTACGAGCAGTACTTC; cdr3_aa: CASSFTGTSGTYEQYF
j_call: TRBJ2-1; d_call: .; v_call: TRBV6-6; clone_size: .; cdr3_nt: TGTGCCAGCAGTTACGGGTGGAATGAGCAGTTCTTC; cdr3_aa: CASSYGWNEQFF
j_call: TRBJ2-2; d_call: .; v_call: TRBV4-1; clone_size: many; cdr3_nt: TGCGCCAGCAGCCAATCTACGAGGGACACCGGGGAGCTGTTTTTT; cdr3_aa: CASSQSTRDTGELFF
j_call: TRBJ1-1; d_call: TRBD1; v_call: TRBV29-1; clone_size: few; cdr3_nt: TGCAGCGGTAGAGGGGGCTTGAACACTGAAGCTTTCTTT; cdr3_aa: CSGRGGLNTEAFF
j_call: TRBJ2-7; d_call: TRBD1; v_call: TRBV6-5; clone_size: .; cdr3_nt: TGTGCCAGCAGTTACGGACAGGGTAGCCACGAGCAGTACTTC; cdr3_aa: CASSYGQGSHEQYF
j_call: TRBJ1-6; d_call: .; v_call: TRBV5-1; clone_size: .; cdr3_nt: TGCGCCAGCAGCAGCCACACAAATAATTCACCCCTCCACTTT; cdr3_aa: CASSSHTNNSPLHF
j_call: TRBJ1-4; d_call: .; v_call: TRBV6-5; clone_size: few; cdr3_nt: TGTGCCAGCAGTACCCAGTTTCGCGGGCTAACTAATGAAAAACTGTTTTTT; cdr3_aa: CASSTQFRGLTNEKLFF
j_call: TRBJ1-1; d_call: TRBD1; v_call: TRBV5-1; clone_size: few; cdr3_nt: TGCGCCAGCAGCTTGGCCGTAGACAGGGACAGCACTGAAGCTTTCTTT; cdr3_aa: CASSLAVDRDSTEAFF
j_call: TRBJ1-4; d_call: TRBD1; v_call: TRBV5-1; clone_size: few; cdr3_nt: TGCGCCAGCAGCACCGGGACAGGGCGCGAAAAACTGTTTTTT; cdr3_aa: CASSTGTGREKLFF